The next 17 T cell receptor beta chains were all read from a single sample in a study of response to subunit inactivated influenza vaccine. A single record per CDR3 protein comes from TCRdb applying MiXCR to the RT-PCR reads. The sample carries about 780,000 distinct CDR3 sequences, around a sixth recorded once. Sequencing was performed on PBMCs from blood, taken less than 6 days after vaccination. These receptors all stem from a man aged 50 to 60 who received an inactivated influenza vaccine.

The rearrangement joins TRBV5-6 to TRBJ2-5; 14 nucleotides agree with TRBD2. The germline gives CDR1 SGHDT, CDR2 YYEEEE. The CDR3 has 16 amino acids. Losses at the gene ends were 4 bases for V and 4 bases for J; bases not matched to a gene: 6. In nucleotides, the CDR3 is TGTGCCAGCAGCCGATACGGGACTAGCGGGAGAGAGACCCAGTACTTC. It is translated as CASSRYGTSGRETQYF.

J is TRBJ1-2 and V is TRBV21-1; TRBD1 reflects the table's D call only, with no check against the DNA. TRBV21-1 is listed as a pseudogene. The CDR3 extends over 20 amino acids. DNA of the CDR3: TGTGCCAGCATCATCCTTCAAGAGGGGGCGTTTGTCCACTGTCTCTATGGCTACACCTTC. Translating it yields CASIILQEGAFVHCLYGYTF.

Only a few counts were recorded for this clonotype. This chain joins TRBV6-1 and TRBJ2-1; possible D gene TRBD1, 7 bases. CDR3 size: 15 residues. Trimming removed 6 bases from V and 2 bases from J, with 14 bases in between. The germline V gene encodes CDR1 MNHNS and CDR2 SASEGT. CDR3 amino acids: CASSAWRGPYNEQFF. In DNA form, the CDR3 reads TGTGCCAGCAGCGCTTGGAGGGGGCCCTACAATGAGCAGTTCTTC.

This clonotype was picked up a small number of times. The gene calls are TRBV20-1 and TRBJ2-3; TRBD1 agrees at 9 bases. V shed 3 bases, J shed 0 bases, and the junction held 7 bases outside the gene matches. CDR1 DFQATT and CDR2 SNEGSKA come from the germline V gene (reference sequence). CDR3 size: 16 residues. The CDR3: CSASPRTGASTDTQYF. CDR3 nucleotide sequence: TGCAGTGCTAGCCCGAGGACAGGGGCTAGCACAGATACGCAGTATTTT.

The chain recombines TRBV10-3 with TRBJ2-5; 9 nucleotides agree with TRBD2. The CDR3 extends over 17 amino acids. The J segment lost 2 bases and the V segment lost 0 bases, leaving 7 bases of the junction unmatched. In germline, CDR1 is ENHRY, CDR2 SYGVKD. The CDR3 DNA reads TGTGCCATCAGTGAGTCAATTAGCGGGAGTGGACAAGAGACCCAGTACTTC. It specifies CAISESISGSGQETQYF.

The sample holds a few counts of this clonotype. J is TRBJ2-7 and V is TRBV4-3, with unresolved D. Trimming removed 1 base at V and 2 bases at J, with 9 bases between. Per the germline V gene, CDR1 is LGHNA and CDR2 is YSLEER. CDR3 length: 14 residues. The DNA of the CDR3 is TGCGCCAGCAGCCAAGCTATATCGACCTACGAGCAGTACTTC. Encoded protein: CASSQAISTYEQYF.

This clonotype was picked up many times. The J gene is TRBJ2-1, the V gene TRBV29-1; 11 bases fit TRBD2. J gave up 5 bases and V 4 bases, and 4 bases lay outside the gene matches. The CDR3 runs to 14 residues. Germline CDR1 is SQVTM and CDR2 is ANQGSEA. CDR3 in amino acids: CSVVGTSGHNEQFF. CDR3 DNA: TGCAGCGTTGTGGGGACTAGCGGTCACAATGAGCAGTTCTTC.

V gene TRBV7-9 combines with J gene TRBJ2-7, with unresolved D. The CDR3 length is 15 residues. The germline V and J ends were trimmed by 5 bases and 0 bases, with 14 bases remaining between them. Germline values: CDR1 SEHNR, CDR2 FQNEAQ (reference sequence). CDR3 sequence (DNA): TGTGCCAGCAGCCCGAAGATCCGGGTCTCCTACGAGCAGTACTTC. Translating it yields CASSPKIRVSYEQYF. The variable domain in full, with the rest retrieved from reference TRBV7-9 and TRBJ2-7, is DTGVSQNPRHKITKRGQNVTFRCDPISEHNRLYWYRQTLGQGPEFLTYFQNEAQLEKSRLLSDRFSAERPKGSFSTLEIQRTEQGDSAMYLCASSPKIRVSYEQYFGPGTRLTVT.

This clonotype was seen a few times. The gene calls are TRBV21-1 and TRBJ2-7; the D segment call TRBD2 is taken from the table without a DNA check. TRBV21-1 is described as a pseudogene. The CDR3 sequence is 18 residues long. CDR3 sequence: CASSKTFPGLAGADEQYF. CDR3 nucleotides: TGTGCCAGCAGCAAAACTTTTCCGGGACTAGCGGGAGCCGACGAGCAGTACTTC.

The chain combines TRBV10-3 with TRBJ2-3; 8 bases are shared with TRBD2. The CDR3 is made up of 16 amino acids. The V segment lost 4 bases and the J segment 2 bases; nucleotides outside the gene matches: 8. Germline lookup yields CDR1 ENHRY and CDR2 SYGVKD. The CDR3 sequence: CAISAMAGGTTDTQYF. CDR3 DNA: TGTGCCATCAGTGCTATGGCGGGGGGAACCACAGATACGCAGTATTTT.

The CDR3 nucleotides read TGTGCCAGCAGTCGGGACAGGGTGACCGGGGAGCTGTTTTTT. Protein product: CASSRDRVTGELFF. The chain is built from TRBV14 and TRBJ2-2, with 9 bases identical to TRBD1. This CDR3 spans 14 amino acids. Losses at the gene ends were 6 bases for V and 5 bases for J; bases not matched to a gene: 4. Germline V lookup: CDR1 SGHDN, CDR2 FVKESK.

The chain recombines TRBV20-1 with TRBJ2-2, with 8 nucleotides matching TRBD2. The CDR3 totals 14 residues. Trimming at V came to 1 base and at J to 6 bases, leaving 4 bases not matched to a gene. Germline CDR1 and CDR2: DFQATT and SNEGSKA (reference sequence). The chain's CDR3 is CSARVGRAAGELFF. For the CDR3, the DNA is TGCAGTGCTAGAGTCGGGAGGGCCGCCGGGGAGCTGTTTTTT.

This clonotype was seen a few times. CDR3 in amino acids: CSARATGGSNQPQHF. DNA for the CDR3: TGCAGTGCTAGAGCGACAGGGGGCTCCAATCAGCCCCAGCATTTT. The V and J genes are TRBV20-1 and TRBJ1-5; 10 bases line up with TRBD1. CDR3 length equals 15 residues. V lost 1 base to trimming and J lost 3 bases; unmatched junction nucleotides: 3. Per the germline V gene, CDR1 is DFQATT and CDR2 is SNEGSKA (reference sequence).

The J gene is TRBJ2-5, the V gene TRBV2; D may match TRBD1 or TRBD2 (5 bases each). The CDR3 length is 14 residues. Germline loops: CDR1 SNHLY, CDR2 FYNNEI. V lost 6 bases and J lost 2, with 13 bases in between. The CDR3 DNA reads as TGTGCCAGCAGGGGACGACTACGACAAGAGACCCAGTACTTC. This sequence encodes CASRGRLRQETQYF.

The chain carries TRBV7-3 and TRBJ2-3; D not certain. This CDR3 has 15 residues. The germline CDR1 and CDR2 sequences are SGHTA and FQGTGA. V lost 2 bases to trimming and J lost 2 bases, with 11 bases between them. Written as DNA, the CDR3 is TGTGCCAGCAGCTTAGGTTTACTGTCCACAGATACGCAGTATTTT. This gives the protein CASSLGLLSTDTQYF.

This clonotype was observed once. CDR3 region: CASTSRGMGSGANVLTF. The CDR3, as DNA: TGTGCCAGCACCAGTAGAGGGATGGGGTCTGGGGCCAACGTCCTGACTTTC. V gene TRBV2 combines with J gene TRBJ2-6, with D possibly being TRBD2 (5 bases). V lost 7 bases and J 1 base, leaving 17 bases between the germline ends. Germline CDR1 reads SNHLY; CDR2 reads FYNNEI. This CDR3 region has 17 residues.

V gene TRBV7-2 combines with J gene TRBJ2-1; 9 positions agree with TRBD1. This CDR3 is 13 amino acids long. Germline values: CDR1 SGHTA, CDR2 FQGNSA. V lost 5 bases to trimming and J lost 10 bases; unmatched junction nucleotides: 6. For the CDR3, the DNA is TGTGCCAGCAGCCAACAGGGGGCCCTCGAGCAGTTCTTC. Protein: CASSQQGALEQFF. Using reference TRBV7-2 and TRBJ2-1 for the parts outside the CDR3, the full variable domain is GAGVSQSPSNKVTEKGKDVELRCDPISGHTALYWYRQSLGQGLEFLIYFQGNSAPDKSGLPSDRFSAERTGGSVSTLTIQRTQQEDSAVYLCASSQQGALEQFFGPGTRLTVL.